Given below is one T cell receptor beta chain in context. Its antigen is undetermined. CD45RA-negative memory and CD45RA+ naive subsets were split from the CD4+ cells. These data belong to a study of shared clonotypes between healthy human individuals. About the research overall: Plates per donor: three CD4 naive, three CD4 memory, two CD8 naive, one CD8 memory.

The assay was immunoSEQ multiplex PCR, and TCRdb's table has in-frame clones only and misses some. This table has around 990,000 clones, 70% to 85% appearing once. Findings of the study overall: For naive CD4 cells, 4% to 5% of clonotypes were shared across a few donors. The study generally estimated greater richness for naive than memory subsets.

The sample comprised memory CD4+ T cells from PBMCs. Subset specified: CD45RA-negative fraction. The sequence was collected from a young man in good health. Some clones in this sample may be carry-over from other donors' samples.

CDR3: CASSFGGSGETQYF. The CDR3 coding sequence is TGCGCCAGCAGCTTTGGGGGGTCGGGAGAGACCCAGTACTTC. V usage is TRBV5-1 and J usage is TRBJ2-5, with D perhaps TRBD2 (6 bases). Per the germline V gene, CDR1 is SGHRS and CDR2 is YFSETQ. V lost 2 bases, J lost 4 bases, and 12 bases lay in between. The CDR3 covers 14 residues. The complete variable domain, with remaining parts taken from reference TRBV5-1 and TRBJ2-5, reads KAGVTQTPRYLIKTRGQQVTLSCSPISGHRSVSWYQQTPGQGLQFLFEYFSETQRNKGNFPGRFSGRQFSNSRSEMNVSTLELGDSALYLCASSFGGSGETQYFGPGTRLLVL.